These T cell receptor beta chains were read from a single sample in a study of T cell responses to AZD1222 COVID-19 vaccine. Some clones are missing from TCRdb's copy, which holds only in-frame ones; the method was immunoSEQ multiplex PCR. The table lists 100,000 to 120,000 clones, roughly 90% of them singletons. The sequencing here drew on peripheral blood, taken 28 days after the second AZD1222 dose. The receptors were gathered from an adult who received the AZD1222 COVID-19 vaccine. Each CDR3 is given with its conserved first and last residue. Each record gives: J gene, D gene, clone size, V gene, CDR3 protein, CDR3 DNA. D genes are given only for firm matches. Expanded clones get a size class; other rows say once, few or many, or leave the size out.

>TRBJ2-1|TRBD2|few|TRBV5-1
CASSSAGTSDSYNEQFF
TGCGCCAGCAGCTCTGCCGGGACTAGTGATTCCTACAATGAGCAGTTCTTC
>TRBJ2-5|TRBD2|few|TRBV5-4
CASSLASGGNVQETQYF
TGTGCCAGCAGCTTGGCAAGCGGGGGCAATGTACAAGAGACCCAGTACTTC
>TRBJ2-1|TRBD2|few|TRBV2
CASGGTSGVGRWFF
TGTGCCAGCGGGGGGACTAGCGGGGTCGGCCGGTGGTTCTTC
>TRBJ1-3|NA|NA|TRBV18
CASSPMGRGAGNTIYF
TGTGCCAGCTCACCAATGGGCAGGGGCGCTGGAAACACCATATATTTT
>TRBJ1-5|NA|NA|TRBV28
CASSLGGRGGTQPQHF
TGTGCCAGCAGTTTAGGGGGCAGGGGTGGAACTCAGCCCCAGCATTTT
>TRBJ1-6|TRBD1|NA|TRBV7-3
CASSTRDRGLNNSPLHF
TGTGCCAGCAGCACCCGGGACAGGGGGCTAAATAATTCACCCCTCCACTTT
>TRBJ2-7|NA|once|TRBV11-2
CASSSGLGGSPEQYF
TGTGCCAGCAGCTCCGGCTTGGGTGGGAGCCCCGAGCAGTACTTC
>TRBJ2-7|NA|NA|TRBV5-5
CASSLLYDSYEQYF
TGTGCCAGCAGCTTGCTATACGACTCCTACGAGCAGTACTTC
>TRBJ2-5|TRBD1|few|TRBV19
CASSISDRVWETQYF
TGTGCCAGTAGTATATCGGACAGGGTTTGGGAGACCCAGTACTTC
>TRBJ1-3|NA|NA|TRBV27
CASSFPRSPNASGNTIYF
TGTGCCAGCAGTTTCCCCCGTTCTCCTAATGCCTCTGGAAACACCATATATTTT
>TRBJ1-2|NA|NA|TRBV28
CASSFPKVLGGYTF
TGTGCCAGCAGTTTCCCAAAGGTGCTGGGTGGCTACACCTTC
>TRBJ2-2|NA|NA|TRBV6-6
CASSYSGVRTGELFF
TGTGCCAGCAGTTACTCCGGCGTTAGGACCGGGGAGCTGTTTTTT
>TRBJ2-6|TRBD1|NA|TRBV7-6
CASSLTTTGAISGANVLTF
TGTGCCAGCAGCTTAACGACAACAGGGGCGATCTCTGGGGCCAACGTCCTGACTTTC
>TRBJ2-5|NA|once|TRBV5-1
CASTGQAQETQYF
TGCGCCAGCACCGGGCAGGCACAAGAGACCCAGTACTTC
>TRBJ2-5|TRBD1|NA|TRBV4-1
CASSPRTGVQETQYF
TGCGCCAGCAGCCCACGGACAGGGGTCCAAGAGACCCAGTACTTC
>TRBJ2-5|TRBD2|NA|TRBV18
CASSPRLAGAQETQYF
TGTGCCAGCTCACCCCGTCTAGCGGGGGCACAAGAGACCCAGTACTTC
>TRBJ1-1|TRBD1|NA|TRBV19
CASNPSEMGQGAFTEAFF
TGTGCCAGTAATCCCTCCGAAATGGGACAGGGGGCTTTCACTGAAGCTTTCTTT
>TRBJ1-5|TRBD1|NA|TRBV2
CASSGTGNGQPQHF
TGTGCCAGCAGTGGGACAGGGAATGGTCAGCCCCAGCATTTT